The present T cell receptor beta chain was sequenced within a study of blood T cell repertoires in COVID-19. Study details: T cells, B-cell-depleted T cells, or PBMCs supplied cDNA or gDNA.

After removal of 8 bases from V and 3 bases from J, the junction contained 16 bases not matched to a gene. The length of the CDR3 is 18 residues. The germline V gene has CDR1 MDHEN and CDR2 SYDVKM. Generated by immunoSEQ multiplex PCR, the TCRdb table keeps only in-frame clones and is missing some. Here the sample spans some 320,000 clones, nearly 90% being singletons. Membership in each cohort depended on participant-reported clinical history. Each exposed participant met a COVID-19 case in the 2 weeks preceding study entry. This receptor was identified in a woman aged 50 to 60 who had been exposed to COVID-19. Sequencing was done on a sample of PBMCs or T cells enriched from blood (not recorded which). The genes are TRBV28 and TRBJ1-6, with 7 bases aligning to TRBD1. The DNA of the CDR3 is TGTGCCAGCGTCGGGGACAGAGGCCCACGGGGCTATAATTCACCCCTCCACTTT. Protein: CASVGDRGPRGYNSPLHF.